One and the same sample provided the 9 T cell receptor beta chains below, sequenced in a study of neoadjuvant anti-PD-1 for oral cavity cancer. Method: immunoSEQ multiplex PCR; TCRdb's copy keeps in-frame clones and lacks some. Altogether tens of thousands of clones are present, about 77% being singletons, with the ten largest covering 4.5% to 5%. As for time point: after neoadjuvant nivolumab, at surgical resection. Material: PBMCs, obtained after nivolumab (anti-PD-1) treatment. These receptors came from a person between 40 and 80 years old with oral cavity squamous cell carcinoma.

The chain combines TRBV5-5 with TRBJ2-3; 9 bases are a match to TRBD1. The CDR3 spans 16 residues. Looked up from germline, CDR1 is SGHKS and CDR2 is YYEKEE (reference sequence). V was clipped by 4 bases and J by 2 bases; unmatched bases: 8. CDR3 bases: TGTGCCAGCAGCCGGGGACAGGGCTTTATCACAGATACGCAGTATTTT. Its protein product is CASSRGQGFITDTQYF.

V and J are TRBV27 and TRBJ2-3; 9 bases align to TRBD2. Germline loops: CDR1 MNHEY, CDR2 SMNVEV (reference sequence). V lost 3 bases and J lost 14; bases outside the gene matches: 15. This CDR3 is built from 15 residues. This CDR3 is CASSFNVKTGLATYF. CDR3 in DNA: TGTGCCAGCAGTTTCAATGTTAAGACGGGACTAGCAACGTATTTT.

Only a few counts were recorded for this clone. This chain joins TRBV27 and TRBJ1-2, with D possibly being TRBD1 (6 bases). Trimming removed 8 bases from V and 8 bases from J, with 15 bases in between. CDR1 and CDR2 from the germline V gene are MNHEY and SMNVEV (reference sequence). The length of the CDR3 is 12 residues. CDR3 loop: CASGQGRYGYTF. CDR3 coding DNA: TGTGCCAGCGGCCAGGGGAGGTACGGCTACACCTTC.

The count of this clone is one. The CDR3 sequence is CASSPGTGVRQETQYF. CDR3 coding DNA: TGTGCCAGCAGCCCCGGGACAGGGGTTCGCCAAGAGACCCAGTACTTC. The chain is built from TRBV5-6 and TRBJ2-5; 10 nucleotides align to TRBD1. Trimming at V came to 4 bases and at J to 1 base, leaving 7 bases not matched to a gene. CDR3 length equals 16 residues. Germline V gene data show CDR1 as SGHDT and CDR2 as YYEEEE.

This clone was detected only a few times. At one end the junction does not follow the germline gene, possibly because of a read error. V usage is TRBV7-3 and J usage is TRBJ2-7, with D perhaps matching TRBD1 or TRBD2 (5 bases each). The germline gives CDR1 SGHTA, CDR2 FQGTGA. CDR3 length: 13 amino acids. The CDR3 sequence: CASSLTGGGPRHF. DNA of the CDR3: TGTGCCAGCAGCTTAACTGGGGGTGGGCCCCGACACTTC.

The CDR3 bases are TGTGCCAGCTCCAGGTCCGGTCCAGACACCGAGCAGTACTTC. Translated: CASSRSGPDTEQYF. The rearrangement joins TRBV18 to TRBJ2-7; D is unclear. The V and J ends lost 6 bases and 6 bases respectively, with 18 bases between them. Germline loops: CDR1 KGHSH, CDR2 LQKENI. CDR3 length: 14 amino acids.

Here the CDR3 DNA reads TGTGCCAGCAGTTCAGGGGGCGCCTGGCAGTACTTC. Amino acid sequence: CASSSGGAWQYF. The rearrangement joins TRBV6-5 to TRBJ2-7; 8 bases map to TRBD1. Germline CDR1 reads MNHEY; CDR2 reads SVGAGI. CDR3 length equals 12 residues. J lost 9 bases, V lost 4 bases, and 5 bases had no gene match.

The chain uses TRBV5-1 and TRBJ2-1, with 7 bases identical to TRBD2. V was clipped by 4 bases and J by 7 bases; unmatched bases: 8. The CDR3 has 14 amino acids. Germline assignment: CDR1 SGHRS and CDR2 YFSETQ. Here the CDR3 DNA reads TGCGCCAGCAGCCCGGAGACTAGCAGGAATGAGCAGTTCTTC. Its translation: CASSPETSRNEQFF.

The rearrangement uses TRBV11-2 and TRBJ1-3; the D is unclear. V lost 0 bases to trimming and J lost 0 bases, with 3 bases between them. Germline V gene data show CDR1 as SGHAT and CDR2 as FQNNGV. The CDR3 runs 14 residues. The CDR3 region is CASSLDSSGNTIYF. CDR3 sequence (DNA): TGTGCCAGCAGCTTAGACAGCTCTGGAAACACCATATATTTT.